This T cell receptor (beta chain) derives from a study of cytomegalovirus exposure and HLA in healthy donors. The CDR3 has 13 amino acids. Unmatched junction bases numbered 6, after V lost 2 bases and J lost 11 bases. Per the germline V gene, CDR1 is ENHRY and CDR2 is SYGVKD. In nominal health when sampled, donors likely had unrecorded immune exposures nonetheless. Whole-study results and caveats: Productive status was seen about 90% or about 30% of the time for most TCR beta V segments in an earlier analysis.

PCR employed 60 Vbeta and 13 Jbeta primers. Sequencing was performed with immunoSEQ multiplex PCR; in TCRdb, only in-frame clones are kept and a portion is missing. The sample lists about 150,000 clones, around four fifths occurring once. About this clone: No antigen is known for it.

Sequenced input: PBMCs. The V gene is TRBV10-3, the J gene TRBJ1-5, with TRBD1 matching over 7 bases. The clonotype was recovered from a man aged 18 to 29 in good health and CMV-seronegative. CDR3 sequence (DNA): TGTGCCATCAGTGAGCGCGGAGACAGGGCCCAGCATTTT. It codes for CAISERGDRAQHF.